This T cell receptor (beta chain) was sequenced for a study of blood T cell repertoires in COVID-19. Study-level information: T cells, B-cell-depleted T cells, or PBMCs supplied cDNA or gDNA.

Original methodology: Amplification with reference gene primers provided the estimates of nucleated cell counts. This table comes from immunoSEQ multiplex PCR, and its TCRdb copy is limited to in-frame clones, with some not included. V and J calls and clone size are given by that table; D and trimming were obtained from the DNA. Seen here are 150,000 or so clones, approximately 78% observed once, and the top ten hold around 15%. Germline V CDR1 and CDR2: LGHNA, YSLEER. The CDR3 totals 17 residues. Trimming stripped 0 bases from V and 1 base from J, with 10 bases between. The specimen was peripheral blood. The TCR was taken from a human donor with acute or convalescent COVID-19. The donor label of this sample is uncertain. The chain recombines TRBV4-3 with TRBJ1-6, with TRBD1 as a possible D gene (6 bases). The CDR3 spells CASSQDTGSSYNSPLHF. The DNA for the CDR3 is TGCGCCAGCAGCCAAGATACAGGGTCATCCTATAATTCACCCCTCCACTTT.